This T cell receptor (beta chain) is from a study of cytomegalovirus exposure and HLA in healthy donors. Germline V CDR1 and CDR2: MNHEY, SVGAGI. The CDR3 spans 12 residues. Trimming removed 6 bases from V and 6 bases from J; junction bases left unmatched: 2. Primers for the PCR totalled 60 Vbeta and 13 Jbeta. Only in-frame clones appear in the TCRdb table, and some are missing; sequencing was by immunoSEQ multiplex PCR. The data contain 100,000 to 150,000 clones, over 70% of them singletons. The receptor's source is a man aged 40-50 years in good health and CMV-seropositive. What was sequenced was PBMCs. The chain combines TRBV6-5 with TRBJ1-2; 9 bases are shared with TRBD1. For the CDR3, the DNA is TGTGCCAGCAGGAGGACAGGGGATGGCTACACCTTC. Residues: CASRRTGDGYTF.